This TCR beta chain was sequenced in a study of lymphopenia after photon versus proton radiotherapy. Whole-study findings and limits: Proton therapy kept repertoires fairly stable, unlike photons, which gained effector/memory cells. A bigger post-nadir fall in TCR diversity correlated inversely with survival time in deceased patients. After lymphocyte nadir, photon-treated repertoires showed oligoclonal expansion, especially CD8+ Temra. Better survival with proton therapy was suggested as possible, not demonstrated.

The CDR3 is 13 residues long. CDR1 is SGHRS and CDR2 is YFSETQ in the germline V gene. Trimming cost V 6 bases and J 4 bases, with 10 bases left between them. The data were produced by immunoSEQ multiplex PCR, yet TCRdb's version contains in-frame clones alone and is incomplete. Altogether more than 25,000 clones are present, around 83% being singletons, with the ten largest covering 3% to 4.5%. Of note for this clone: Antigen unknown.

The chain is built from TRBV5-1 and TRBJ1-4; D ambiguous. Sequenced here: peripheral blood, sampled from a patient treated with photon-based radiotherapy. This clonotype was sampled from a woman in her forties or fifties with pancreatic cancer. CDR3 nucleotide sequence: TGCGCCAGCATGGGCGGAGATAATGAAAAACTGTTTTTT. Amino acids: CASMGGDNEKLFF. Using reference TRBV5-1 and TRBJ1-4 for the parts outside the CDR3, the full variable domain is KAGVTQTPRYLIKTRGQQVTLSCSPISGHRSVSWYQQTPGQGLQFLFEYFSETQRNKGNFPGRFSGRQFSNSRSEMNVSTLELGDSALYLCASMGGDNEKLFFGSGTQLSVL.